The entry below describes one T cell receptor (beta chain). Its specificity is not known. The sample's treatment: oral pan-JAK inhibitor, 5-10 mg twice daily. Peripheral blood, together with lesional scalp punch biopsies, was collected from alopecia areata patients. Sorting from PBMCs produced CD4+ and CD8+ T cells. These data belong to a study of CD8+ T cells in alopecia areata. Findings of the study overall: Administration of tofacitinib significantly diminished scalp clonality and expanded CD8+ clones within the top 100. Clonality in lesional scalp, especially alopecia totalis/universalis, exceeded that of normal scalp.

Extraction and reverse transcription of RNA yielded cDNA as the sequencing template. Measured with immunoSEQ multiplex PCR; TCRdb has only the in-frame clones, and not every one. This table has some 180,000 clones, 51% appearing once. V was shortened by 4 bases and J by 1 base, with 9 bases between the two germline ends. The length of the CDR3 is 13 residues. CDR1 is SGHDT, CDR2 YYEEEE, per germline. The sample was CD8+ T cells sorted from blood, taken around week 54, from a patient treated with tofacitinib. The chain employs TRBV5-6 and TRBJ2-7; TRBD1 is a possible D gene (6 bases). The TCR was taken from a human donor with alopecia areata. CDR3 sequence reads: CASSVRGSYEQYF. CDR3 DNA: TGTGCCAGCAGCGTCAGGGGTTCCTACGAGCAGTACTTC.